A selection of T cell receptor beta chains follows, all from one sample in a study of molecular identifiers for immune sequencing clone quantification. Using its own MiXCR run on the PCR reads, TCRdb lists one record per CDR3 protein. Seen here are under 600,000 distinct CDR3 sequences, about a fifth observed once, and the top ten hold about 0.78%. Sequencing was done on a sample of naive CD8+ T cells from blood, with Jurkat cell RNA spiked in. The receptors were sampled from a human donor in good health. Some libraries in this study had Jurkat cell RNA spiked in. The CDR3 runs from the conserved cysteine through the conserved F or W. Each record gives: J gene, D gene, V gene, clone size, CDR3 protein, CDR3 DNA. A D gene is named only where the DNA matches it firmly. The size entry is marked missing in some rows and otherwise reads once, few, many or a size class.

TRBJ2-3,.,TRBV11-2,.,CASSWDWSSTDTQYF,TGTGCCAGCAGCTGGGACTGGTCTAGCACAGATACGCAGTATTTT
TRBJ1-5,TRBD1,TRBV6-6,few,CASSYSTGGYIHQPQHF,TGTGCCAGCAGTTACTCGACAGGGGGGTACATTCATCAGCCCCAGCATTTT
TRBJ2-7,TRBD2,TRBV29-1,many,CSVVTLAGDGEQYF,TGCAGCGTTGTAACGCTAGCGGGAGACGGCGAGCAGTACTTC
TRBJ2-5,TRBD1,TRBV7-9,many,CASSPGQATQETQYF,TGTGCCAGCAGTCCCGGACAGGCGACCCAAGAGACCCAGTACTTC
TRBJ1-5,.,TRBV5-6,many,CASSSDGGRNQPQHF,TGTGCCAGCAGCTCCGACGGGGGGCGGAATCAGCCCCAGCATTTT
TRBJ2-3,.,TRBV7-9,many,CASSKRPGEQYF,TGTGCCAGCAGCAAACGACCGGGGGAGCAGTATTTT
TRBJ2-7,.,TRBV2,many,CASSGVAGRNEQYF,TGTGCCAGCAGTGGAGTTGCGGGGCGCAACGAGCAGTACTTC
TRBJ1-1,.,TRBV2,.,CASSDPTELNTEAFF,TGTGCCAGCAGTGACCCGACAGAGTTGAACACTGAAGCTTTCTTT
TRBJ2-1,.,TRBV7-9,.,CASSPLGLPSYNEQFF,TGTGCCAGCAGCCCGTTAGGTCTTCCTTCCTACAATGAGCAGTTCTTC
TRBJ1-4,TRBD1,TRBV6-1,.,CASSEDRLGDRVGEKLFF,TGTGCCAGCAGTGAAGATAGATTAGGGGACAGGGTGGGTGAAAAACTGTTTTTT
TRBJ1-5,.,TRBV19,few,CASSLNERGNQPQHF,TGTGCCAGTAGCCTCAACGAACGGGGCAATCAGCCCCAGCATTTT
TRBJ2-5,.,TRBV6-5,.,CASSYSVGGQETQYF,TGTGCCAGCAGTTACTCGGTCGGGGGCCAGGAGACCCAGTACTTC
TRBJ2-5,.,TRBV5-1,many,CASSQESRETQYF,TGCGCCAGCAGCCAAGAGTCCCGGGAGACCCAGTACTTC
TRBJ2-7,TRBD1,TRBV12-3/TRBV12-4,many,CASSDGTGGSYEQYF,TGTGCCAGCAGCGATGGGACAGGGGGTTCCTACGAGCAGTACTTC
TRBJ2-7,TRBD1,TRBV4-2,many,CASSETGTAYEQYF,TGTGCCAGCAGCGAAACCGGGACAGCCTACGAGCAGTACTTC
TRBJ2-5,TRBD2,TRBV10-3,few,CAISPLSGGYQETQYF,TGTGCCATCAGCCCCCTCAGCGGGGGGTACCAAGAGACCCAGTACTTC
TRBJ1-1,.,TRBV9,few,CASSAWAAGNTEAFF,TGTGCCAGCAGCGCGTGGGCCGCGGGGAACACTGAAGCTTTCTTT
TRBJ2-2,TRBD2,TRBV27,few,CASSFLAGMAGELFF,TGTGCCAGCAGTTTTCTAGCGGGGATGGCCGGGGAGCTGTTTTTT
TRBJ2-3,TRBD1,TRBV30,many,CAWSVRDRGGDTQYF,TGTGCCTGGAGTGTACGAGACAGGGGCGGCGATACGCAGTATTTT
TRBJ2-5,.,TRBV5-8,many,CASSPGVETQYF,TGTGCCAGCAGCCCTGGGGTTGAGACCCAGTACTTC
TRBJ2-7,.,TRBV28,many,CASSLPGLYEQYF,TGTGCCAGCAGTTTACCGGGACTCTACGAGCAGTACTTC
TRBJ2-1,.,TRBV7-9,few,CASSGRERYEQFF,TGTGCCAGCAGCGGCCGGGAGAGATATGAGCAGTTCTTC
TRBJ1-5,.,TRBV5-5,.,CASSFKDRAYSNQPQHF,TGTGCCAGCAGCTTTAAAGACAGAGCTTATAGCAATCAGCCCCAGCATTTT
TRBJ1-5,TRBD1,TRBV28,few,CASRWTGGNQGNQPQHF,TGTGCCAGCAGATGGACAGGGGGCAATCAGGGCAATCAGCCCCAGCATTTT
TRBJ2-3,TRBD2,TRBV20-1,few,CSAAGLAGTDTQYF,TGCAGTGCTGCCGGACTAGCGGGGACAGATACGCAGTATTTT
TRBJ2-1,TRBD2,TRBV11-1,.,CASSLTSGESYNEQFF,TGTGCCAGCAGCTTGACTAGCGGAGAATCCTACAATGAGCAGTTCTTC
TRBJ2-7,.,TRBV4-1,.,CASSQAGTVTYEQYF,TGCGCCAGCAGCCAAGCCGGGACTGTGACCTACGAGCAGTACTTC
TRBJ1-2,.,TRBV14,few,CASSPTGSDYGYTF,TGTGCCAGCAGTCCCACAGGATCAGACTATGGCTACACCTTC
TRBJ2-1,.,TRBV24-1,.,CATSSSMAVTSYNEQFF,TGTGCCACCAGTAGTTCTATGGCGGTTACCTCCTACAATGAGCAGTTCTTC
TRBJ2-6,.,TRBV6-2/TRBV6-3,many,CASRLVQVAGANVLTF,TGTGCCAGCAGACTGGTGCAAGTCGCTGGGGCCAACGTCCTGACTTTC
TRBJ2-3,.,TRBV4-1,many,CASSQEGRTQYF,TGCGCCAGCAGCCAAGAGGGAAGGACCCAGTATTTT
TRBJ2-5,TRBD1,TRBV11-2,.,CASSHRTGGETQYF,TGTGCCAGCAGCCACCGAACAGGGGGAGAGACCCAGTACTTC
TRBJ2-5,.,TRBV5-4,.,CASSLGGLEETQYF,TGTGCCAGCAGCTTAGGGGGACTCGAAGAGACCCAGTACTTC